This T cell receptor beta chain was captured by sequencing in a study of T cells in Graves' hyperthyroidism and ophthalmopathy. Looking at the study overall: Peripheral blood specimens were obtained at initial diagnosis, prior to any treatment.

With regard to this clonotype: Its matching antigen is unknown. A much larger clone differs from this one at a single base, so this may be a read error.

Study-level points and caveats: Before onset, ophthalmopathy was predicted by the model a median 6.5 months earlier.

The CDR3 length is 16 residues. V lost 5 bases and J lost 4; bases outside the gene matches: 10. Looked up from germline, CDR1 is LNHDA and CDR2 is SQIVND (reference sequence). Template material for amplifying TCR beta CDR3 regions consisted of RNA transcripts. First-round RT-PCR targeting the TCR CDR3 was performed with the HTBI primer set. TCRdb called the multiplex PCR reads again in MiXCR, with one record for every CDR3 protein. The table includes about 260,000 distinct CDR3 sequences, about 15% detected once. Each ophthalmopathy patient scored at least 3 on the Clinical Activity Score and at least 4 on NOSPECS grade, with duration under 3 months. Lactation, pregnancy, other autoimmune disease or uncontrolled infection excluded patients.

This TCR was recovered from a woman aged 18-30 years with Graves' ophthalmopathy. The J gene is TRBJ1-2, the V gene TRBV19; 10 bases are a match to TRBD1. Sequenced input: blood. As DNA, the CDR3 is TGTGCCAGTAGTCCCGGTTTCGGGACAGGGGTCTATGGCTACACCTTC. It codes for CASSPGFGTGVYGYTF.